Presented here are 14 T cell receptor beta chains from one specimen sequenced in a study of T-cell memory formation after mild COVID-19 listed by TCRdb under 2021. To prepare the library, 5' RACE was applied. Sequencer: Illumina NovaSeq 6000. TCRdb reprocessing: public reads trimmed at Q25 with fastp, clones called with MiXCR, in-frame beta chains kept. CDR3 protein sequences are deduplicated, and each keeps its most common genes and DNA. In this sample the table shows hundreds of thousands of distinct CDR3 sequences, about 23% of which occur a single time. 12% of the sample rests with the top ten. What was sequenced was PBMCs or a T cell subset sorted from them (not recorded which). These receptors all stem from an adult woman who had mild COVID-19 (a few samples of this study predate the infection). The sample titles of this study are shuffled in the database, so cell type and time point are left out; the donor was told from shared clones.

This clonotype was detected once. The CDR3 reads CASSPLAGGPLVGQYF. In DNA, the CDR3 is TGTGCCAGCAGTCCCTTAGCGGGAGGGCCTCTTGTAGGGCAGTACTTC. The chain links TRBV6-5 to TRBJ2-7; TRBD2 matches at 11 bases. J was trimmed by 9 bases and V by 5 bases; bases with no gene match: 15. The CDR3 spans 16 residues. CDR1 and CDR2 from the germline V gene are MNHEY and SVGAGI.

The chain combines TRBV6-6 with TRBJ2-7; possible D gene TRBD2, 6 bases. V shed 0 bases and J shed 13 bases, with 10 bases lying between them. Germline lookup yields CDR1 MNHNY and CDR2 SVGAGI (reference sequence). This CDR3 is 11 amino acids long. In DNA, the CDR3 is TGTGCCAGCAGTTACTCAGGGACTGCCTACTTC. This translates into CASSYSGTAYF.

The V gene is TRBV4-1, the J gene TRBJ1-1, with D possibly matching TRBD1 (5 bases). V lost 6 bases and J 4 bases, leaving 12 bases between the germline ends. CDR3 length: 13 residues. Germline V CDR1 and CDR2: MGHRA, YSYEKL. The CDR3 nucleotides read TGCGCCAGCAGGGGGCCCCCGGTCACTGAAGCTTTCTTT. Translated: CASRGPPVTEAFF.

This clonotype was observed a handful of times. J is TRBJ2-1 and V is TRBV7-9; TRBD2 matches at 8 bases. The germline V gene encodes CDR1 SEHNR and CDR2 FQNEAQ (reference sequence). V was pared by 5 bases and J by 3 bases, with 6 bases of the junction left unmatched. CDR3 length: 15 residues. For the CDR3, the DNA is TGTGCCAGCAGCCCCACTAGCGGTAACTACAATGAGCAGTTCTTC. This translates into CASSPTSGNYNEQFF.

The chain links TRBV5-4 to TRBJ2-7, with no clear D. V lost 3 bases to trimming and J lost 2 bases, with 9 bases between them. CDR1 is SGHNT, CDR2 YYREEE, per germline (reference sequence). The length of the CDR3 is 13 residues. CDR3 nucleotides: TGTGCCAGCAGCTCGAAAGGGACCTACGAGCAGTACTTC. It specifies CASSSKGTYEQYF. The whole variable domain, remainder taken from reference TRBV5-4 and TRBJ2-7, is ETGVTQSPTHLIKTRGQQVTLRCSSQSGHNTVSWYQQALGQGPQFIFQYYREEENGRGNFPPRFSGLQFPNYSSELNVNALELDDSALYLCASSSKGTYEQYFGPGTRLTVT.

This clonotype was seen only a few times. Given a much more abundant clone one base away, this may be a read error. In DNA, the CDR3 is TGTGCCAGCAGCTTCGGACTAGCGGGAGGATATGAGCAGTTCTTC. Protein product: CASSFGLAGGYEQFF. V and J are TRBV7-3 and TRBJ2-1, with 14 bases aligning to TRBD2. V lost 3 bases, J lost 8 bases, and 3 bases stayed unmatched. Germline V gives CDR1 SGHTA, CDR2 FQGTGA. The CDR3 totals 15 residues.

This clonotype has more than one count but fewer than ten. The chain carries TRBV4-1 and TRBJ1-2; no reliable D call. CDR3 length: 13 residues. The germline V gene has CDR1 MGHRA and CDR2 YSYEKL. V dropped 4 bases and J dropped 6 bases, with 12 bases sitting between them. This CDR3 reads CASSLRGYDGYTF. CDR3 nucleotide sequence: TGCGCCAGCAGCCTTCGGGGATACGATGGCTACACCTTC.

The genes are TRBV10-2 and TRBJ2-7; the D gene is possibly TRBD1 (6 bases). This CDR3 is built from 13 residues. Trimming shortened V by 4 bases and J by 6 bases, and 13 bases separated the two germline ends. Germline V lookup: CDR1 WSHSY, CDR2 SAAADI. The CDR3 region has the DNA TGCGCCAGCAGTGGACAGGCCGCCGGCGAGCAGTACTTC. Translation gives CASSGQAAGEQYF.

This clonotype has only a few counts. An end of the junction differs from the germline gene, which may be a read error. The rearrangement links TRBV30 to TRBJ2-1; TRBD2 matches 10 bases. Germline CDR1 and CDR2: GTSNPN and SVGIG (reference sequence). CDR3 size: 12 residues. CDR3 residues: CAWAPSSGGSTF. CDR3 DNA: TGTGCCTGGGCTCCAAGTAGCGGGGGGTCCACCTTC.

V and J are TRBV7-9 and TRBJ2-2; D not certain. Germline V lookup: CDR1 SEHNR, CDR2 FQNEAQ (reference sequence). The CDR3 is made up of 15 amino acids. Between the trimmed V and J ends, which lost 3 bases and 1 base, there was a span of 9 bases. CDR3: CASSFGPRNTGELFF. Here the CDR3 DNA reads TGTGCCAGCAGCTTTGGGCCGAGGAACACCGGGGAGCTGTTTTTT.

This clonotype was observed a handful of times. The chain carries TRBV12-3 or TRBV12-4 and TRBJ2-5; TRBD2 is a possible D gene (6 bases). This CDR3 contains 14 residues. V was clipped by 4 bases and J by 4 bases, with 13 bases between them. CDR3 loop: CASSSLTRGETQYF. The CDR3 DNA follows: TGTGCCAGCAGTTCATTGACTAGGGGAGAGACCCAGTACTTC.

This chain links TRBV7-3 with TRBJ2-1, with TRBD1 matching over 10 bases. Trimming took 4 bases from V and 4 from J; bases not matched to a gene: 10. CDR3 length: 17 amino acids. The germline V gene encodes CDR1 SGHTA and CDR2 FQGTGA. CDR3 sequence (DNA): TGTGCCAGCAGCTCCCACCCAGGGACAGGGGCTTACAATGAGCAGTTCTTC. It encodes CASSSHPGTGAYNEQFF. Looking up the rest from reference TRBV7-3 and TRBJ2-1 gives the full variable domain: GAGVSQTPSNKVTEKGKYVELRCDPISGHTALYWYRQSLGQGPEFLIYFQGTGAADDSGLPNDRFFAVRPEGSVSTLKIQRTERGDSAVYLCASSSHPGTGAYNEQFFGPGTRLTVL.

The genes are TRBV12-3 or TRBV12-4 and TRBJ2-3, with D possibly TRBD2 on 5 matching bases. Trimming took off 1 base at V and 9 bases at J, with 11 bases between the two ends. The CDR3 contains 13 residues. Here the CDR3 reads CASSLGGRGTQYF. CDR3 DNA: TGTGCCAGCAGTTTAGGAGGGCGTGGGACGCAGTATTTT.

Only a few counts were recorded for this clonotype. The V and J genes are TRBV5-1 and TRBJ2-1; D not resolved. The CDR3 has 15 amino acids. Looked up from germline, CDR1 is SGHRS and CDR2 is YFSETQ. Trimming removed 1 base at V and 8 bases at J, with 16 bases between. The CDR3 reads CASSLLVSGRHEQFF. CDR3 nucleotide sequence: TGCGCCAGCAGCTTGCTGGTGTCTGGTCGTCATGAGCAGTTCTTC.